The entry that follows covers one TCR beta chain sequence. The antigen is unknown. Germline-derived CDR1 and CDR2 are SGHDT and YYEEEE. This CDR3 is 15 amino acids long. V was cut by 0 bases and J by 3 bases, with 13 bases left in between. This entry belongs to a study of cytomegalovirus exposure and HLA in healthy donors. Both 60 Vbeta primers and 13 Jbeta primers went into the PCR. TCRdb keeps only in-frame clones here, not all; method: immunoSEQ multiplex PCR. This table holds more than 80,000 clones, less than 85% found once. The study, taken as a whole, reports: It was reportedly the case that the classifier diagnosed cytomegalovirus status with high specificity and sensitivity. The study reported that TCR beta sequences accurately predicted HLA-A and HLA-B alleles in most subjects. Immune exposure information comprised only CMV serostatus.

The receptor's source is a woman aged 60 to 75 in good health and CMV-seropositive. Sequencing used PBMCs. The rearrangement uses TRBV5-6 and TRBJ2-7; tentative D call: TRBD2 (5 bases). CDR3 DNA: TGTGCCAGCAGCTTGGGCCAGGACTTTTACTACGAGCAGTACTTC. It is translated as CASSLGQDFYYEQYF.